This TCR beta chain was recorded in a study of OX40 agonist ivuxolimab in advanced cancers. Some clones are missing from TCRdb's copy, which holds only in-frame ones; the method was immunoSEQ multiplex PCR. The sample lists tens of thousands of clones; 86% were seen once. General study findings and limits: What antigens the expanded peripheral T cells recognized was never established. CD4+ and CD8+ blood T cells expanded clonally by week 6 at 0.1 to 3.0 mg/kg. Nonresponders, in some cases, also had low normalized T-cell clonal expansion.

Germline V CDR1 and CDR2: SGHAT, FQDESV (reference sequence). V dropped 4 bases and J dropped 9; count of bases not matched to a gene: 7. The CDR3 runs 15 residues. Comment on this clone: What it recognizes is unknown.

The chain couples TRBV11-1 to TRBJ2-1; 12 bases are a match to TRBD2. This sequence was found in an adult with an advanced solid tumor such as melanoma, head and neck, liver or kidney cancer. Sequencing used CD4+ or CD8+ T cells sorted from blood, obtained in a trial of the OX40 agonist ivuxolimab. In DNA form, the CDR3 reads TGTGCCAGCAGCTCCTTGACTAGCGGGAGAGGTGAGCAGTTCTTC. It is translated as CASSSLTSGRGEQFF.